This record covers a single T cell receptor (beta chain). The data were obtained in a study of immune evolution from preneoplasia to lung adenocarcinoma. The CDR3 length is 13 residues. Germline-derived CDR1 and CDR2 are SEHNR and FQNEAQ (reference sequence). Trimming left V 1 base short and J 5 bases short, with 8 bases between. Assay used: immunoSEQ multiplex PCR; TCRdb lists only in-frame clones, some missing. The sample carries approximately 8,000 clones, approximately 80% recorded once. The V and J genes are TRBV7-9 and TRBJ1-2, with D unresolved. What was sequenced was FFPE adjacent normal lung tissue. The TCR originated in a person in their 70s with lung adenocarcinoma. The CDR3 DNA is TGTGCCAGCAGCTTAGTGGAGCCTTATGGCTACACCTTC. Protein product: CASSLVEPYGYTF.